One sample yielded the 18 T cell receptor beta chains listed below, sequenced in a study of T cells in localized non-small cell lung cancer. Profiling relied on immunoSEQ multiplex PCR, and the TCRdb table lists in-frame clones only, not all of them. The sample includes tens of thousands of clones, roughly 84% of them seen just once. The material sequenced was peripheral blood, taken before any cancer treatment. All receptors come from a female donor over 55 with stage I lung adenocarcinoma.

In its sample, this clone was seen once. The chain has TRBV9 and TRBJ1-1; 10 bases map to TRBD1. V was clipped by 3 bases and J by 7 bases; unmatched bases: 9. The CDR3 has 15 amino acids. The germline CDR1 and CDR2 sequences are SGDLS and YYNGEE. The CDR3, as DNA: TGTGCCAGCAGCGCTAGACAGGGGGCTATGAATGAAGCTTTCTTT. This translates into CASSARQGAMNEAFF.

The chain carries TRBV2 and TRBJ2-7; D is possibly TRBD1 (5 bases). The CDR3 length is 12 residues. Germline V CDR1 and CDR2: SNHLY, FYNNEI. V was clipped by 2 bases and J by 5 bases, with 7 bases between them. In DNA form, the CDR3 reads TGTGCCAGCAGTGAACAGGGTCACGAGCAGTACTTC. Its protein product is CASSEQGHEQYF.

The count of this clone is one. The gene calls are TRBV5-1 and TRBJ2-3, with TRBD2 as a possible D gene (5 bases). Between the trimmed V and J ends, which lost 4 bases and 4 bases, there was a span of 16 bases. The CDR3 is 15 amino acids. The germline gives CDR1 SGHRS, CDR2 YFSETQ. CDR3: CASSIGMSAADTQYF. The DNA of the CDR3 is TGCGCCAGCAGCATCGGGATGAGCGCCGCAGATACGCAGTATTTT.

V and J are TRBV18 and TRBJ2-7, with 8 bases lining up with TRBD2. The CDR3 has 13 residues. V shed 5 bases, J shed 5 bases, and the junction held 5 bases outside the gene matches. CDR1 and CDR2 from the germline V gene are KGHSH and LQKENI. CDR3 in amino acids: CASSTGLGNEQYF. The CDR3 DNA reads as TGTGCCAGCTCAACGGGACTAGGCAACGAGCAGTACTTC.

This clone has a single count. The V gene is TRBV19, the J gene TRBJ1-4, with 9 positions matching TRBD1. In germline, CDR1 is LNHDA, CDR2 SQIVND (reference sequence). The CDR3 covers 15 residues. The V and J ends lost 7 bases and 6 bases, in that order; junction bases with no gene match: 9. CDR3 in amino acids: CASKNRGLVDEKLFF. The CDR3 nucleotides read TGTGCCAGTAAGAACAGGGGGCTGGTTGATGAAAAACTGTTTTTT.

The chain uses TRBV2 and TRBJ2-1; D is possibly TRBD1 (6 bases). Trimming removed 6 bases from V and 5 bases from J, with 8 bases in between. This CDR3 contains 12 residues. Germline lookup yields CDR1 SNHLY and CDR2 FYNNEI. CDR3 residues: CASRRDNNEQFF. The CDR3 DNA reads TGTGCCAGCAGGAGGGACAACAATGAGCAGTTCTTC.

The rearrangement links TRBV9 to TRBJ2-3; D possibly corresponds to TRBD2 (7 bases). V was cut by 4 bases and J by 1 base, with 16 bases left in between. Germline V gives CDR1 SGDLS, CDR2 YYNGEE. The CDR3 is 16 residues long. This CDR3 reads CASSLGAREGTDTQYF. The DNA of the CDR3 is TGTGCCAGCAGCTTGGGGGCCCGGGAGGGCACAGATACGCAGTATTTT.

This chain uses TRBV11-2 with TRBJ2-1; the D gene is possibly TRBD1 (6 bases). CDR3 length equals 14 residues. Germline V gene sequence: CDR1 SGHAT, CDR2 FQNNGV. V lost 1 base, J lost 8 bases, and 12 bases lay in between. The CDR3 here is CASSLVGAIYEQFF. DNA of the CDR3: TGTGCCAGCAGCTTAGTGGGGGCCATCTATGAGCAGTTCTTC.

The J gene is TRBJ2-1, the V gene TRBV7-9, with TRBD2 as a possible D gene (5 bases). The CDR3 loop spans 15 amino acids. Trimming cost V 5 bases and J 0 bases, with 11 bases left between them. Germline CDR1 SEHNR, CDR2 FQNEAQ (reference sequence). CDR3 sequence (DNA): TGTGCCAGCAGCGGAGGAACGGGCTCCTACAATGAGCAGTTCTTC. It translates to CASSGGTGSYNEQFF.

The chain uses TRBV5-1 and TRBJ2-2; 11 positions agree with TRBD1. Germline lookup yields CDR1 SGHRS and CDR2 YFSETQ. The CDR3 length is 15 residues. The trim removed 3 bases at V and 6 bases at J, leaving 4 bases unmatched. DNA of the CDR3: TGCGCCAGCAGCTCGGACAGGGGGCAGTCCGGGGAGCTGTTTTTT. Translation: CASSSDRGQSGELFF. The variable domain in full, with the rest retrieved from reference TRBV5-1 and TRBJ2-2, is KAGVTQTPRYLIKTRGQQVTLSCSPISGHRSVSWYQQTPGQGLQFLFEYFSETQRNKGNFPGRFSGRQFSNSRSEMNVSTLELGDSALYLCASSSDRGQSGELFFGEGSRLTVL.

The CDR3 protein is CASFLTFQGMDTEAFF. CDR3 nucleotides: TGTGCCAGCTTTTTAACCTTCCAGGGGATGGACACTGAAGCTTTCTTT. V is TRBV2 and J is TRBJ1-1; D might be TRBD1 (6 bases). CDR1 and CDR2 (germline): SNHLY, FYNNEI. The CDR3 sequence is 16 residues long. The ends were cut back, 8 bases at V and 3 bases at J, with 22 bases in the middle.

The chain recombines TRBV7-2 with TRBJ2-2; D remains ambiguous. Germline CDR1 and CDR2: SGHTA and FQGNSA. The CDR3 spans 14 residues. Trimming pared 4 bases from V and 4 bases from J, leaving 10 bases between. The CDR3, as DNA: TGTGCCAGCAGCTACCGGCCTGGCACCGGGGAGCTGTTTTTT. Amino acids: CASSYRPGTGELFF.

The chain joins TRBV6-1 to TRBJ2-3; 9 nucleotides line up with TRBD1. CDR1 is MNHNS, CDR2 SASEGT, per germline. Trimming took 6 bases from V and 2 from J; bases not matched to a gene: 6. CDR3 length: 15 residues. CDR3 DNA sequence: TGTGCCAGCAGGCCCGGGACAGGGCCCACAGATACGCAGTATTTT. Translated, it gives CASRPGTGPTDTQYF.

The CDR3 region is CASSLASGVQETQYF. DNA of the CDR3: TGCGCCAGCAGCTTGGCTAGCGGGGTCCAAGAGACCCAGTACTTC. The chain employs TRBV5-1 and TRBJ2-5; 9 bases align to TRBD2. The CDR3 spans 15 residues. CDR1 is SGHRS, CDR2 YFSETQ, per germline. V shed 0 bases, J shed 1 base, and the junction held 1 base outside the gene matches.

J is TRBJ1-1 and V is TRBV29-1; 8 bases match TRBD1. Germline V gene data show CDR1 as SQVTM and CDR2 as ANQGSEA. V lost 4 bases to trimming and J lost 6 bases; unmatched junction nucleotides: 10. The CDR3 runs to 14 residues. The DNA for the CDR3 is TGCAGCGTTGGGACAGGGAATATGAGGGCTGAAGCTTTCTTT. Protein: CSVGTGNMRAEAFF.

This sequence joins TRBV6-6 and TRBJ1-6; D is ambiguous. CDR1 MNHNY and CDR2 SVGAGI come from the germline V gene (reference sequence). Trimming cost V 8 bases and J 7 bases, with 12 bases left between them. CDR3 length: 13 residues. The CDR3 sequence is CASVRDLNSPLHF. CDR3 nucleotide sequence: TGTGCCAGCGTCCGGGATCTAAATTCACCCCTCCACTTT.

The rearrangement uses TRBV7-2 and TRBJ1-4; possibly TRBD1 for D (5 bases). The CDR3 is 14 residues long. The germline V gene has CDR1 SGHTA and CDR2 FQGNSA. Trimming cost V 5 bases and J 7 bases, with 14 bases left between them. This chain's CDR3 is CASSPWGSGEKLFF. The DNA of the CDR3 is TGTGCCAGCAGCCCCTGGGGGTCTGGTGAAAAACTGTTTTTT. Drawing the rest from reference TRBV7-2 and TRBJ1-4, the complete variable domain is GAGVSQSPSNKVTEKGKDVELRCDPISGHTALYWYRQSLGQGLEFLIYFQGNSAPDKSGLPSDRFSAERTGGSVSTLTIQRTQQEDSAVYLCASSPWGSGEKLFFGSGTQLSVL.

V usage is TRBV7-3 and J usage is TRBJ1-4; D not resolved. Germline V gene sequence: CDR1 SGHTA, CDR2 FQGTGA. Trimming took 5 bases from V and 1 from J, leaving 8 bases between them. The CDR3 runs 14 residues. The CDR3 DNA follows: TGTGCCAGCAGCCCACTCCGAACTAATGAAAAACTGTTTTTT. Its protein is CASSPLRTNEKLFF. Full variable domain (outside the CDR3, taken from reference TRBV7-3 and TRBJ1-4): GAGVSQTPSNKVTEKGKYVELRCDPISGHTALYWYRQSLGQGPEFLIYFQGTGAADDSGLPNDRFFAVRPEGSVSTLKIQRTERGDSAVYLCASSPLRTNEKLFFGSGTQLSVL.